Listed below are T cell receptor beta chains from one sample, sequenced in a study of glioma-infiltrating T cells. TCRdb independently ran MiXCR on the multiplex PCR reads; one entry per CDR3 protein. The sample records under 130,000 distinct CDR3 sequences, 25% to 35% being singletons. Material: glioma tissue, nonneoplastic brain tissue, or PBMCs (not recorded which). These receptors all come from a human donor with low-grade glioma or glioblastoma, undergoing nonglioma brain surgery, or in good health (not recorded which). CDR3s include the opening cysteine and the closing phenylalanine or tryptophan. A D gene is named only where the DNA matches it firmly. Only some rows state a clone size, as once, few, many or a class for expanded clones.

>many|TRBV27|TRBJ1-2|.
TGTGCCAGCAGTCCGATCCCAACCTGGGGCTACACCTTC
CASSPIPTWGYTF
>.|TRBV29-1|TRBJ2-7|.
TGCAGCGTTGAAGATGACAGAAACTACGAGCAGTACTTC
CSVEDDRNYEQYF
>.|TRBV30|TRBJ2-3|.
TGTGCCTGGAAACCGGGACCCCCTCAATGGAGAGATACGCAGTATTTT
CAWKPGPPQWRDTQYF
>few|TRBV4-2|TRBJ2-3|.
TGTGCCAGCAGCCAAGATTTGGGGAGGGGGGGGACAGATACGCAGTATTTT
CASSQDLGRGGTDTQYF
>many|TRBV7-2|TRBJ1-6|.
TGTGCCAGCAGCCAGATCCCCTATAATTCACCCCTCCACTTT
CASSQIPYNSPLHF
>.|TRBV20-1|TRBJ2-1|.
TGCAGTGCTGTCGGGGGAAATTTCAATGAGCAGTTCTTC
CSAVGGNFNEQFF
>few|TRBV20-1|TRBJ1-1|.
TGCAGTGCCCTCCAAAACGTGATCGGGACTGAAGCTTTCTTT
CSALQNVIGTEAFF
>.|TRBV5-1|TRBJ1-1|TRBD1
TGCGCCAGCAGCTCGACAGGGGGCGTCTACACTGAAGCTTTCTTT
CASSSTGGVYTEAFF
>many|TRBV27|TRBJ2-7|TRBD1
TGTGCCAGCACCCGCCGACAGGGGTTCGACGAGCAGTACTTC
CASTRRQGFDEQYF
>many|TRBV12-3/TRBV12-4|TRBJ2-1|TRBD2
TGTGCCAGCAGTTTACGGGTTCAGCGGGGGGCCGACCATGAGCAGTTCTTC
CASSLRVQRGADHEQFF
>few|TRBV7-6|TRBJ1-2|.
TGTGCCAGCAGCTCGTCGGGGGGGAACTATGGCTACACCTTC
CASSSSGGNYGYTF
>many|TRBV10-3|TRBJ2-7|.
TGTGCCACCGAAAGAGCCCCGCAGAGCTACGAGCAGTACTTC
CATERAPQSYEQYF
>few|TRBV7-7|TRBJ2-5|TRBD2
TGTGCTAGCAGCTTAGCGGGCCCCGGGGAGCAGACCCAGTACTTC
CASSLAGPGEQTQYF
>many|TRBV20-1|TRBJ2-7|.
TGCAGTGCTAGGTCGGACGGCTACGAGCAGTACTTC
CSARSDGYEQYF
>many|TRBV6-2/TRBV6-3|TRBJ2-1|TRBD2
TGTGCCAGCAGTTACTCGAATCGGCTAGCGGAGGGGCAACGCCCCTACAATGAGCAGTTCTTC
CASSYSNRLAEGQRPYNEQFF
>.|TRBV3-1|TRBJ1-1|.
TGTGCCAGCGGCCCCCAAACGAACACTGAAGCTTTCTTT
CASGPQTNTEAFF
>.|TRBV6-5|TRBJ1-5|TRBD1
TGTGCCAGCAGTTACTCGAAACCGGGGACAGGAGGCCTGCAGCCCCAGCATTTT
CASSYSKPGTGGLQPQHF
>.|TRBV7-2|TRBJ2-7|TRBD1
TGTGCCAGCAGAGACGGACAGGGGGCCTACGAGCAGTACTTC
CASRDGQGAYEQYF
>many|TRBV6-1|TRBJ1-6|TRBD1
TGTGCCAGCAGTCAAACGGGACAGGGGTCACCCCTCCACTTT
CASSQTGQGSPLHF
>.|TRBV14|TRBJ1-2|.
TGTGCCAGCAGCCGGGCCCGGTTCGTTCTGGGAATTGGCTACACCTTC
CASSRARFVLGIGYTF
>many|TRBV3-1|TRBJ2-3|.
TGTGCCAGCAGCCTGACCCCTCGGGCAGATACGCAGTATTTT
CASSLTPRADTQYF
>many|TRBV7-2|TRBJ2-7|.
TGTGCCAGCAGCGAGGGTTACTCCTACGAGCAGTACTTC
CASSEGYSYEQYF
>many|TRBV6-1|TRBJ2-3|.
TGTGCCAGCAGTGGGGAAGGCGGGCGATTCTATGGAGATACGCAGTATTTT
CASSGEGGRFYGDTQYF
>.|TRBV30|TRBJ1-1|.
TGTGCCTATGGGGCTTATGAAGCTTTCTTT
CAYGAYEAFF
>.|TRBV7-2|TRBJ2-3|.
TGTGCCAGCAGCTCCCCGATAGGGAGCACAGATACGCAGTATTTT
CASSSPIGSTDTQYF
>.|TRBV7-9|TRBJ1-1|.
TGTGCCAGCAGCGAGTGGACGCCCACTGAAGCTTTCTTT
CASSEWTPTEAFF
>.|TRBV19|TRBJ2-5|.
TGTGCCAGTAGTTGGAGTCTCGGGGAGACCCAGTACTTC
CASSWSLGETQYF
>.|TRBV20-1|TRBJ2-1|TRBD2
TGCAGTGCTAGAGATATCCGGGCGGGGGGGCTTGTCAATGAGCGGTTCTTC
CSARDIRAGGLVNERFF
>.|TRBV19|TRBJ1-1|TRBD1
TGTGCCAGTGGGGACCGGCAGGGGGCGAGGGAAGCTTTCTTT
CASGDRQGAREAFF
>.|TRBV10-3|TRBJ2-7|TRBD2
TGTGCCATCAGTGTCGGTAGCGGGGAGTTTACCTACGATCAGTACTTC
CAISVGSGEFTYDQYF
>many|TRBV7-2|TRBJ2-3|TRBD2
TGTGCCAGCAGCTCTCCGACTAGCAAAGATACGCAGTATTTT
CASSSPTSKDTQYF
>many|TRBV3-1|TRBJ1-2|.
TGTGCCAGCAGCCAAGATGGGCAGGCCCTATCACGGGGCTACACCTTC
CASSQDGQALSRGYTF
>once|TRBV19|TRBJ1-1|TRBD1
TGTGCCAGTAGAGCCGGGACAGGGTTGGCTGAAGCTTTCTTT
CASRAGTGLAEAFF
>many|TRBV27|TRBJ2-3|.
TGTGCCAGCAGTTACGGCCAAGGGGGCGCGGGGGATACGCAGTATTTT
CASSYGQGGAGDTQYF
>many|TRBV28|TRBJ2-7|TRBD2
TGTGCCAGTGGGACTAGCCACCGCGAGCAGTACTTC
CASGTSHREQYF
>.|TRBV20-1|TRBJ2-2|TRBD1
TGCAGTGCTACGACAGGGAACGCGAACACCGGGGAGCTGTTTTTT
CSATTGNANTGELFF
>many|TRBV7-2|TRBJ2-3|TRBD1
TGTGCCAGCACCCTACAGGGGAAAACAGATACGCAGTATTTT
CASTLQGKTDTQYF
>many|TRBV20-1|TRBJ1-2|.
TGCAGTGCTAGAGAAGGAGATGGCTACACCTTC
CSAREGDGYTF
>many|TRBV2|TRBJ2-3|.
TGTGCCAGTGACCGTACAGATACGCAGTATTTT
CASDRTDTQYF
>many|TRBV7-2|TRBJ1-6|.
TGTGCCAGCACAGTAGACCGGGGCTCACCCCTCCACTTT
CASTVDRGSPLHF
>many|TRBV6-4|TRBJ1-6|.
TGTGCCAGCAGAAACACTTACAGGAGCTCCTATAATTCACCCCTCCACTTT
CASRNTYRSSYNSPLHF
>many|TRBV15|TRBJ2-3|.
TGTGCCACCAGCAGAGTCCTGAACACAGATACGCAGTATTTT
CATSRVLNTDTQYF
>few|TRBV12-3/TRBV12-4|TRBJ2-2|.
TGTGCCAGCAGTTTAGTTTGGGGCGAAAAAAACACCGGGGAGCTGTTTTTT
CASSLVWGEKNTGELFF
>many|TRBV28|TRBJ1-2|.
TGTGCCAGCAGTTCGCGGGACATTTATGGCTACACCTTC
CASSSRDIYGYTF
>many|TRBV7-7|TRBJ2-3|.
TGTGCTAGCAGCTTAGGACAGACTCGCACAGATACGCAGTATTTT
CASSLGQTRTDTQYF
>.|TRBV29-1|TRBJ2-3|.
TGCAGCGCCCCAATAGCGTTTTCCACAGATACGCAGTATTTT
CSAPIAFSTDTQYF
>few|TRBV7-2|TRBJ2-7|.
TGTGCCAGCAGCTCCCAAAGACCCTACGAGCAGTACTTC
CASSSQRPYEQYF
>many|TRBV6-6|TRBJ1-1|.
TGTGCCAGCAGTTACTCGACGGATACGAACACTGAAGCTTTCTTT
CASSYSTDTNTEAFF
>few|TRBV18|TRBJ1-1|.
TGTGCCAGCTCACCCGTATGGGACACTGAAGCTTTCTTT
CASSPVWDTEAFF
>many|TRBV24-1|TRBJ2-1|.
TGTGCCACCAGTGATTTGACAGCCTCCAGGAATGAGCAGTTCTTC
CATSDLTASRNEQFF
>many|TRBV20-1|TRBJ2-4|.
TGCAGTGCTGTAACCCTTCCAGCAGCCAAAAACATTCAGTACTTC
CSAVTLPAAKNIQYF
>.|TRBV12-3/TRBV12-4|TRBJ1-3|.
TGTGCCAGCAGTTGGGACTCGGGAAACACCATATATTTT
CASSWDSGNTIYF
>few|TRBV30|TRBJ1-1|.
TGTGCCTGGAGTAGGATGGGGAACACTGAAGCTTTCTTT
CAWSRMGNTEAFF